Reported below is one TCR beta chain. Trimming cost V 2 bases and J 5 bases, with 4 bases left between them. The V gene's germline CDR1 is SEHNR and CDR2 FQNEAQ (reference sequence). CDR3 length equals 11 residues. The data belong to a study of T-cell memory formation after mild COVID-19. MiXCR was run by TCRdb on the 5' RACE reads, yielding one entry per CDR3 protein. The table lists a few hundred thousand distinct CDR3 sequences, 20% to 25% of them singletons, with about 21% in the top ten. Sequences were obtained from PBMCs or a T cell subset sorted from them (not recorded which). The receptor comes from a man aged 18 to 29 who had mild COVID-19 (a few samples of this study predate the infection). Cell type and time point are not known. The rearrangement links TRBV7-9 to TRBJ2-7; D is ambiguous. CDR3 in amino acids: CASSLRDEQYF. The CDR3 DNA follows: TGTGCCAGCAGCTTAAGGGACGAGCAGTACTTC.